This entry is about one T cell receptor (beta chain). These data come from a study of blood T cell repertoires in COVID-19. Study information: COVID-19 samples, acute and convalescent, were from the United States, Italy and Spain.

In the authors' methods: Amplification from reference gene primers served as the basis for estimated nucleated cell counts. Produced via immunoSEQ multiplex PCR; TCRdb's table is partial and in-frame only. The V and J calls and clone size come from that table; D and trimming were worked out from the DNA. The sample comprises roughly 10,000 clones, over 75% of which are singletons, and 7% to 9% rests with the top ten. V was pared by 5 bases and J by 4 bases, with 6 bases between. The CDR3 length is 11 residues. Germline V gives CDR1 SEHNR, CDR2 FQNEAQ (reference sequence). Sequencing used peripheral blood. This chain joins TRBV7-9 and TRBJ2-7; D unresolved. This clonotype was sampled from a man in his sixties or seventies with active COVID-19. In nucleotides, the CDR3 is TGTGCCAGCAGCCCCCAATACGAGCAGTACTTC. Its translation is CASSPQYEQYF.